These 23 T cell receptor beta chains originate from one sample sequenced in a study of breast tumors, draining lymph nodes, adjacent tissues. TCRdb re-derived calls from the multiplex PCR reads in MiXCR, one entry per CDR3 protein. The top ten clones hold about 14% of a sample with 17,000 or so distinct CDR3 sequences, 45% of them seen once. Sequencing was done on a sample of tumor-adjacent breast tissue. Receptors originate from a female donor with breast cancer. Some clones in this sample may be carry-over from other donors' samples.

V and J are TRBV7-2 and TRBJ2-3; 7 bases agree with TRBD2. The CDR3 sequence is 14 residues long. The germline V gene has CDR1 SGHTA and CDR2 FQGNSA. V lost 5 bases to trimming and J lost 3 bases; unmatched junction nucleotides: 5. CDR3 sequence: CASSSGAGTDTQYF. CDR3 in DNA: TGTGCCAGCAGCAGCGGGGCCGGTACAGATACGCAGTATTTT.

This clonotype was counted many times. Here the CDR3 omits its conserved ending phenylalanine or tryptophan, so a read error is the likely source. This chain uses TRBV19 with TRBJ2-5, with a tentative D call TRBD1 (6 bases). Germline V gene sequence: CDR1 LNHDA, CDR2 SQIVND (reference sequence). The V end lost 6 bases, the J end lost 1 base, and 18 bases lay between the germline ends. This CDR3 is built from 16 residues. CDR3 nucleotides: TGTGCCAGTAGCCGATCCGGGACAACGCCCCAAGAGACCCAGTACTCC. This translates into CASSRSGTTPQETQYS.

The chain carries TRBV24-1 and TRBJ2-7; D is possibly TRBD2 (5 bases). V was clipped by 2 bases and J by 12 bases, with 16 bases between them. This CDR3 spans 13 amino acids. Germline CDR1 reads KGHDR; CDR2 reads SFDVKD. The chain's CDR3 is CATSDSRTVSSYF. CDR3 bases: TGTGCCACCAGTGATTCCCGGACTGTTTCGTCGTACTTC.

This clonotype was observed at least ten times. This rearrangement joins TRBV6-6 to TRBJ1-1; D gene ambiguous. Germline V lookup: CDR1 MNHNY, CDR2 SVGAGI (reference sequence). Trimming removed 6 bases at V and 1 base at J, with 9 bases between. The CDR3 has 13 residues. CDR3: CASREWENTEAFF. CDR3 sequence (DNA): TGTGCCAGCAGGGAGTGGGAGAACACTGAAGCTTTCTTT.

Regarding this clonotype: The junction shows a germline mismatch at one end, possibly a read error. The chain combines TRBV5-5 with TRBJ2-7; TRBD2 might be the D (6 bases). The length of the CDR3 is 15 residues. Germline CDR1 is SGHKS and CDR2 is YYEKEE (reference sequence). The CDR3 reads CANSKASAKTYELYF. DNA of the CDR3: TGCGCCAATTCCAAGGCTAGCGCGAAAACCTACGAGCTGTACTTC.

Within the sample, this clonotype is medium-sized. The rearrangement joins TRBV12-3 or TRBV12-4 to TRBJ1-2, with D unclear. Trimming left V 1 base short and J 7 bases short, with 13 bases between. The CDR3 is 14 amino acids. The CDR3 here is CASSLEIADGGYTF. CDR3 DNA: TGTGCCAGCAGTTTAGAAATAGCGGATGGTGGCTACACCTTC.

In this sample, this clonotype turned up many times. This could be a read error, since a much larger clone is one nucleotide away. V usage is TRBV20-1 and J usage is TRBJ2-7; no clear D gene. The CDR3 has 14 residues. V was trimmed by 4 bases and J by 6 bases, leaving 19 bases between them. Germline-derived CDR1 and CDR2 are DFQATT and SNEGSKA (reference sequence). For the CDR3, the DNA is TGCAGTGCTACGACCCCTAGGAACGGGTCCGAGCAGTACTTC. Protein sequence: CSATTPRNGSEQYF.

This clonotype has a count of ten or more. Its ends do not fully match the called genes, so a read error is possible. The chain links TRBV20-1 to TRBJ2-6; TRBD1 might be the D (5 bases). The CDR3 extends over 14 amino acids. Germline V CDR1 and CDR2: DFQATT, SNEGSKA (reference sequence). This chain's CDR3 is CSARDISGATVLTF. In DNA form, the CDR3 reads TGCAGTGCTAGAGACATCTCTGGGGCCACCGTCCTGACTTTC.

This clonotype was counted at least ten times. The chain carries TRBV4-1 and TRBJ1-4; 10 bases map to TRBD1. V gave up 0 bases and J gave up 7 bases; unmatched junction bases: 2. Germline CDR1 reads MGHRA; CDR2 reads YSYEKL. This CDR3 has 15 residues. CDR3 amino acids: CASSQEGTGAEKLFF. CDR3 nucleotide sequence: TGCGCCAGCAGCCAAGAGGGGACAGGGGCTGAAAAACTGTTTTTT.

A remark on this clonotype: The DNA is left out, because the CDR3 cannot be placed on it with certainty; the CDR3 is given as TCRdb lists it. The V and J genes are TRBV4-1 and TRBJ2-2. Germline CDR1 and CDR2: MGHRA and YSYEKL. Termini included, the CDR3 measures 20 amino acids. This CDR3 reads CASSQEPDLTYEQYFGELFF.

This clonotype was observed many times. The CDR3 region has the DNA TGTGCCAGCAGTTTATCGGCCGACAGGGTGTACAATGAGCAGTTCTTC. Protein: CASSLSADRVYNEQFF. V gene TRBV27 combines with J gene TRBJ2-1, with TRBD1 matching 7 bases. Per the germline V gene, CDR1 is MNHEY and CDR2 is SMNVEV (reference sequence). With 0 bases clipped from V and 4 bases from J, the junction kept 6 bases outside the gene matches. The CDR3 is made up of 16 amino acids.

In the case of this clonotype: Just one base apart from a much larger clone, this may be a read error. This CDR3 is missing its conserved last phenylalanine or tryptophan, likely due to a read error. The chain has TRBV20-1 and TRBJ1-2; D is unresolved. Trimming pared 4 bases from V and 3 bases from J, leaving 0 bases between. Germline V gene data show CDR1 as DFQATT and CDR2 as SNEGSKA (reference sequence). The CDR3 contains 9 residues. Here the CDR3 DNA reads TGCAGTGCTAACTATGGCTACACCTCC. Translated, it gives CSANYGYTS.

This clonotype was recorded only once. This chain joins TRBV24-1 and TRBJ1-5, with a weak D call TRBD1 (6 bases). This CDR3 contains 21 residues. CDR1 is KGHDR and CDR2 is SFDVKD in the germline V gene. Trimming shortened V by 4 bases and J by 0 bases, and 27 bases separated the two germline ends. CDR3 in amino acids: CATSEPQGPDHGTFSNQPQHF. In nucleotides, the CDR3 is TGTGCCACCAGTGAGCCCCAAGGACCAGACCACGGGACATTTAGCAATCAGCCCCAGCATTTT.

This rearrangement joins TRBV19 to TRBJ1-6; D gene unclear. The V gene's germline CDR1 is LNHDA and CDR2 SQIVND (reference sequence). Trimming left V 3 bases short and J 14 bases short, with 8 bases between. The CDR3 covers 11 residues. CDR3 coding DNA: TGTGCCAGTAGTATTGGAGAGACCCTCCACTTT. This encodes CASSIGETLHF.

For this clonotype: The junction does not match germline at one end; this may be a read error. This CDR3 reads CASSRRGAGQPQDF. The CDR3, as DNA: TGTGCCAGCAGCCGACGGGGGGCTGGTCAGCCCCAGGATTTT. This chain connects TRBV9 to TRBJ1-5, with D possibly TRBD1 on 6 matching bases. The length of the CDR3 is 14 residues. The V gene's germline CDR1 is SGDLS and CDR2 YYNGEE. The variable domain in full, with the rest retrieved from reference TRBV9 and TRBJ1-5, is DSGVTQTPKHLITATGQRVTLRCSPRSGDLSVYWYQQSLDQGLQFLIQYYNGEERAKGNILERFSAQQFPDLHSELNLSSLELGDSALYFCASSRRGAGQPQDFGDGTRLSIL.

In its sample, this clonotype was seen many times. This sequence joins TRBV12-3 or TRBV12-4 and TRBJ1-5; the D gene is possibly TRBD1 (5 bases). V was trimmed by 3 bases and J by 0 bases, leaving 6 bases between them. This CDR3 has 14 amino acids. The CDR3 sequence: CASSLGLSNQPQHF. As DNA, the CDR3 is TGTGCCAGCAGTTTGGGGCTTAGCAATCAGCCCCAGCATTTT.

The chain links TRBV20-1 to TRBJ1-6; TRBD1 matches 9 bases. Germline values: CDR1 DFQATT, CDR2 SNEGSKA (reference sequence). The CDR3 consists of 13 residues. Here the CDR3 reads CSAQGQGNSPLHF. The DNA of the CDR3 is TGCAGCGCACAGGGACAGGGAAATTCACCCCTCCACTTT.

The rearrangement links TRBV7-9 to TRBJ2-3, with a possible D match to TRBD1 (6 bases). This CDR3 region has 17 residues. The V end lost 1 base, the J end lost 3 bases, and 17 bases lay between the germline ends. CDR1 and CDR2 from the germline V gene are SEHNR and FQNEAQ (reference sequence). The CDR3 coding sequence is TGTGCCAGCAGCTTAGGTTCGGCAGGGGAGCGGACAGATACGCAGTATTTT. Protein product: CASSLGSAGERTDTQYF.

The rearrangement links TRBV9 to TRBJ1-5, with TRBD1 matching over 7 bases. The V gene end was trimmed by 0 bases and the J gene end by 2 bases; junction bases not matched to a gene: 11. Germline V gene data show CDR1 as SGDLS and CDR2 as YYNGEE. The CDR3 extends over 18 amino acids. CDR3 DNA sequence: TGTGCCAGCAGCGTAGGACAGGGCGGGTTCAATGGCAATCAGCCCCAGCATTTT. The encoded protein is CASSVGQGGFNGNQPQHF.

Judged by abundance, this clonotype is medium-sized (0.01 to 0.1%). The rearrangement links TRBV14 to TRBJ2-7, with D perhaps matching TRBD1 (5 bases). V shed 0 bases and J shed 3 bases, with 9 bases lying between them. The CDR3 extends over 14 amino acids. Germline lookup yields CDR1 SGHDN and CDR2 FVKESK. The DNA for the CDR3 is TGTGCCAGCAGCCAAGAATGGGGCAGCTACGAGCAGTACTTC. This codes for CASSQEWGSYEQYF.

This clonotype is judged medium-sized. V is TRBV9 and J is TRBJ2-7, with a tentative D call TRBD2 (5 bases). V lost 1 base, J lost 0 bases, and 11 bases lay in between. CDR3 length: 15 residues. Germline lookup yields CDR1 SGDLS and CDR2 YYNGEE. In nucleotides, the CDR3 is TGTGCCAGCAGCGTAACGGCGGGCCGCTCCTACGAGCAGTACTTC. It encodes CASSVTAGRSYEQYF.

The chain combines TRBV5-4 with TRBJ2-7; 8 positions agree with TRBD1. CDR3 length equals 14 residues. The V gene end was trimmed by 4 bases and the J gene end by 3 bases; junction bases not matched to a gene: 6. Germline assignment: CDR1 SGHNT and CDR2 YYREEE (reference sequence). CDR3 in amino acids: CASSPGTGLYEQYF. The CDR3 DNA is TGTGCCAGCAGCCCGGGGACAGGACTCTACGAGCAGTACTTC.

This clonotype is classed as medium-sized. The chain employs TRBV15 and TRBJ1-5; D unresolved. The CDR3 sequence is 12 residues long. Per germline, CDR1 LNHNV and CDR2 YYDKDF (reference sequence). The V gene lost 0 bases and the J gene lost 6 bases, with 3 bases spanning the gap. CDR3 protein: CATSRDRQPQHF. In nucleotides, the CDR3 is TGTGCCACCAGCAGAGATCGTCAGCCCCAGCATTTT.